What follows are 22 T cell receptor beta chains derived from one specimen sequenced in a study of shared clonotypes between healthy human individuals. Only in-frame clones appear in the TCRdb table, and some are missing; sequencing was by immunoSEQ multiplex PCR. Of roughly 1.4 million clones in the sample, roughly 98.5% were seen once. Sequences were obtained from naive CD4+ T cells sorted from blood. Subset defined: CD45RA+ positively selected. The receptors originated from a young man in good health.

The V call is TRBV14, the J call TRBJ1-3, with a possible D match to TRBD1 (5 bases). Deletions cut 1 base from V and 4 bases from J, with 11 bases between. Germline CDR1 SGHDN, CDR2 FVKESK. The CDR3 has 15 amino acids. The CDR3 DNA sequence: TGTGCCAGCAGCCAAGTCGGGGGGACGGGAAACACCATATATTTT. As protein: CASSQVGGTGNTIYF.

The CDR3 nucleotides are TGTGCCAGCAGGGGTCCCGGGACGGCAGAGACCCAGTACTTC. This encodes CASRGPGTAETQYF. V gene TRBV2 combines with J gene TRBJ2-5; D is possibly TRBD1 or TRBD2 (5 bases each). The V and J ends lost 6 bases and 4 bases respectively, with 15 bases between them. The length of the CDR3 is 14 residues. Looked up from germline, CDR1 is SNHLY and CDR2 is FYNNEI.

The count of this clone is one. This rearrangement joins TRBV5-6 to TRBJ1-5; TRBD1 might be the D (5 bases). The length of the CDR3 is 16 residues. From germline, CDR1 is SGHDT and CDR2 YYEEEE. Trimming took off 0 bases at V and 3 bases at J, with 13 bases between the two ends. The CDR3 DNA reads TGTGCCAGCAGCTTGGGCGGGGCAGGGAACAATCAGCCCCAGCATTTT. It codes for CASSLGGAGNNQPQHF.

The chain links TRBV6-5 to TRBJ1-4; D gene uncertain. The CDR3 sequence is 14 residues long. Germline-derived CDR1 and CDR2 are MNHEY and SVGAGI. Trimming removed 4 bases at V and 8 bases at J, with 14 bases between. Written as DNA, the CDR3 is TGTGCCAGCAGTTCGGCCGCGGGCTGGGAAAAACTGTTTTTT. Its translation is CASSSAAGWEKLFF.

CDR3 sequence: CASSGDRQETQYF. CDR3 DNA: TGTGCCAGCAGCGGGGACAGGCAAGAGACCCAGTACTTC. The rearrangement uses TRBV7-2 and TRBJ2-5; 8 bases match TRBD1. CDR3 size: 13 residues. CDR1 and CDR2 from the germline V gene are SGHTA and FQGNSA. V lost 5 bases to trimming and J lost 2 bases; unmatched junction nucleotides: 1. The complete variable domain, with remaining parts taken from reference TRBV7-2 and TRBJ2-5, reads GAGVSQSPSNKVTEKGKDVELRCDPISGHTALYWYRQSLGQGLEFLIYFQGNSAPDKSGLPSDRFSAERTGGSVSTLTIQRTQQEDSAVYLCASSGDRQETQYFGPGTRLLVL.

The CDR3, as DNA: TGTGCCATCAGTGAGTCCGGGGGTGGCAATCAGCCCCAGCATTTT. This translates into CAISESGGGNQPQHF. This chain uses TRBV10-3 with TRBJ1-5, with D maybe TRBD1 (5 bases). The CDR3 length is 15 residues. Trimming left V 0 bases short and J 2 bases short, with 8 bases between. The germline CDR1 and CDR2 sequences are ENHRY and SYGVKD.

The rearrangement links TRBV2 to TRBJ2-7; D not resolved. Germline V gene data show CDR1 as SNHLY and CDR2 as FYNNEI. V was clipped by 8 bases and J by 4 bases, with 12 bases between them. This CDR3 has 12 residues. CDR3 DNA: TGTGCCAGCGTCTCCACCGGGTACGAGCAGTACTTC. It specifies CASVSTGYEQYF.

V usage is TRBV11-2 and J usage is TRBJ1-1; D ambiguous. The CDR3 runs to 14 residues. The V end was cut by 2 bases, the J end by 6 bases, with 13 bases between. Per the germline V gene, CDR1 is SGHAT and CDR2 is FQNNGV. CDR3 sequence reads: CASSLQAGSAEAFF. The CDR3 DNA follows: TGTGCCAGCAGCTTACAGGCGGGGAGTGCTGAAGCTTTCTTT. Full variable domain (missing parts from reference TRBV11-2 and TRBJ1-1): EAGVAQSPRYKIIEKRQSVAFWCNPISGHATLYWYQQILGQGPKLLIQFQNNGVVDDSQLPKDRFSAERLKGVDSTLKIQPAKLEDSAVYLCASSLQAGSAEAFFGQGTRLTVV.

The rearrangement joins TRBV7-9 to TRBJ1-4, with 7 bases lining up with TRBD1. V was clipped by 5 bases and J by 8 bases; unmatched bases: 8. Per germline, CDR1 SEHNR and CDR2 FQNEAQ (reference sequence). This CDR3 is 14 amino acids long. In DNA form, the CDR3 reads TGTGCCAGCAGCGTTGACAGGGTCGCCGAAAAACTGTTTTTT. As protein: CASSVDRVAEKLFF.

This chain uses TRBV5-1 with TRBJ2-5; D is uncertain. Trimming took 0 bases from V and 1 from J, leaving 7 bases between them. CDR1 is SGHRS and CDR2 is YFSETQ in the germline V gene. The CDR3 has 14 residues. In DNA form, the CDR3 reads TGCGCCAGCAGCTTGGCGGAAACCCAAGAGACCCAGTACTTC. Protein: CASSLAETQETQYF. Using reference TRBV5-1 and TRBJ2-5 for the parts outside the CDR3, the full variable domain is KAGVTQTPRYLIKTRGQQVTLSCSPISGHRSVSWYQQTPGQGLQFLFEYFSETQRNKGNFPGRFSGRQFSNSRSEMNVSTLELGDSALYLCASSLAETQETQYFGPGTRLLVL.

This clone was recorded only once. V usage is TRBV2 and J usage is TRBJ1-1; weak D call: TRBD1 (5 bases). Trimming removed 7 bases at V and 3 bases at J, with 12 bases between. The CDR3 spans 13 residues. Germline lookup yields CDR1 SNHLY and CDR2 FYNNEI. In DNA, the CDR3 is TGTGCCAGCAAACTGGGGGGAGACACTGAAGCTTTCTTT. Its protein product is CASKLGGDTEAFF.

Remarks on this clone: Within the sample, other DNA sequences also encode this same CDR3. The genes are TRBV11-2 and TRBJ2-7; 7 nucleotides agree with TRBD1. The CDR3 runs to 14 residues. J was trimmed by 2 bases and V by 1 base; bases with no gene match: 2. Per the germline V gene, CDR1 is SGHAT and CDR2 is FQNNGV. The chain's CDR3 is CASSLGDSPYEQYF. CDR3 DNA: TGTGCCAGCAGCTTAGGGGACAGTCCCTACGAGCAGTACTTC.

The V gene is TRBV5-6, the J gene TRBJ2-2; D call uncertain. The V gene's germline CDR1 is SGHDT and CDR2 YYEEEE. The CDR3 is made up of 16 amino acids. The V end lost 4 bases, the J end lost 6 bases, and 19 bases lay between the germline ends. The DNA for the CDR3 is TGTGCCAGCAGCATCGACGCCTGGGGTGCGTCCGGGGAGCTGTTTTTT. Translated, it gives CASSIDAWGASGELFF.

The CDR3 loop reads CASSLVLGQPNTGELFF. The CDR3 DNA reads TGTGCCAGCAGTTTAGTCCTGGGACAGCCGAACACCGGGGAGCTGTTTTTT. The gene calls are TRBV28 and TRBJ2-2; 7 positions match TRBD1. Unmatched junction bases numbered 6, after V lost 2 bases and J lost 0 bases. The CDR3 runs to 17 residues. In germline, CDR1 is MDHEN, CDR2 SYDVKM.

This chain links TRBV10-3 with TRBJ2-5, with a possible D match to TRBD2 (5 bases). Per germline, CDR1 ENHRY and CDR2 SYGVKD. CDR3 length: 11 amino acids. Deletions cut 8 bases from V and 1 base from J, with 5 bases between. CDR3 amino acids: CAIGSQETQYF. In DNA, the CDR3 is TGTGCCATCGGGAGCCAAGAGACCCAGTACTTC.

The chain carries TRBV28 and TRBJ1-4; D call uncertain. Germline V gene sequence: CDR1 MDHEN, CDR2 SYDVKM. This CDR3 has 16 residues. V gave up 6 bases and J gave up 3 bases, with 17 bases separating them. The CDR3 protein is CASSLSGFVANEKLFF. The CDR3 DNA sequence: TGTGCCAGCAGCCTCTCGGGGTTTGTGGCTAATGAAAAACTGTTTTTT.

The rearrangement joins TRBV5-1 to TRBJ2-5; no clear D gene. In germline, CDR1 is SGHRS, CDR2 YFSETQ. With 6 bases removed from V and 5 bases from J, the gap between germline ends came to 14 bases. The CDR3 is made up of 13 amino acids. As DNA, the CDR3 is TGCGCCAGCACCCCCCTGGGTTGGGAGACCCAGTACTTC. This encodes CASTPLGWETQYF.

This chain links TRBV7-2 with TRBJ2-1; either TRBD1 or TRBD2 may fit D (6 bases each). V lost 7 bases and J 0 bases, leaving 19 bases between the germline ends. The CDR3 loop spans 17 amino acids. Per germline, CDR1 SGHTA and CDR2 FQGNSA. The CDR3 here is CASTLAHPGASYNEQFF. In nucleotides, the CDR3 is TGTGCCAGCACCCTAGCGCACCCGGGGGCCTCCTACAATGAGCAGTTCTTC.

The V call is TRBV6-4, the J call TRBJ1-2; no definite D call. The CDR3 spans 11 residues. The germline V gene encodes CDR1 MRHNA and CDR2 SNTAGT. V lost 8 bases and J 3 bases, leaving 7 bases between the germline ends. CDR3 loop: CASPGHYGYTF. Here the CDR3 DNA reads TGTGCCAGCCCCGGACACTATGGCTACACCTTC.

This clone occurred once. V is TRBV9 and J is TRBJ2-3; possibly TRBD1 for D (6 bases). This CDR3 has 16 amino acids. From germline, CDR1 is SGDLS and CDR2 YYNGEE. The V gene lost 0 bases and the J gene lost 2 bases, with 13 bases spanning the gap. The CDR3 here is CASSVATGTHTDTQYF. As DNA, the CDR3 is TGTGCCAGCAGCGTAGCTACGGGGACACACACAGATACGCAGTATTTT.

The V call is TRBV30, the J call TRBJ2-5; 8 bases align to TRBD2. The trim removed 3 bases at V and 11 bases at J, leaving 8 bases unmatched. CDR3 size: 12 residues. CDR1 and CDR2 (germline): GTSNPN, SVGIG (reference sequence). The CDR3 region has the DNA TGTGCCTGGAGCCCGGGGGGGCTCAGTCAGTACTTC. Its protein product is CAWSPGGLSQYF.

This chain uses TRBV29-1 with TRBJ1-1; the D gene is possibly TRBD1 (5 bases). CDR3 size: 14 residues. Trimming pared 6 bases from V and 1 base from J, leaving 15 bases between. Germline lookup yields CDR1 SQVTM and CDR2 ANQGSEA. For the CDR3, the DNA is TGCAGCGTAGCCTACAGGCCCAGGAACACTGAAGCTTTCTTT. This sequence encodes CSVAYRPRNTEAFF.